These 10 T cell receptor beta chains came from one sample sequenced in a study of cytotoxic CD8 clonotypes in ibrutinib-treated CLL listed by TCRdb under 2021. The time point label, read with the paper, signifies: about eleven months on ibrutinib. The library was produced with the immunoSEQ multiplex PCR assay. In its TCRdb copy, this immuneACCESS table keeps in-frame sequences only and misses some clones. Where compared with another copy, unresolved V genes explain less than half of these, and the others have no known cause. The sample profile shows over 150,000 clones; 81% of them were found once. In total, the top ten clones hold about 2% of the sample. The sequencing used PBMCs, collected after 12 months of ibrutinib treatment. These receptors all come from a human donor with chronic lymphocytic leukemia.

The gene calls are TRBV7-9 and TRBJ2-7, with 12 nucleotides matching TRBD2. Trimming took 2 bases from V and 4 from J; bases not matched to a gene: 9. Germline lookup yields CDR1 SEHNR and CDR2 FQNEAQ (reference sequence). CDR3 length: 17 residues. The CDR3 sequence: CASSLKASGGAGYEQYF. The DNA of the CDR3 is TGTGCCAGCAGCTTAAAGGCTAGCGGGGGGGCCGGGTACGAGCAGTACTTC.

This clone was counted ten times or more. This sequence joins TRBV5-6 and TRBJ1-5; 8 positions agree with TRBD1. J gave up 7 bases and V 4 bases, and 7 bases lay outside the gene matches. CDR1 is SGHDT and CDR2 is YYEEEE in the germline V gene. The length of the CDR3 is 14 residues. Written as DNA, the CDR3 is TGTGCCAGCAGCCATCAGGGGGCGAGCCAGCCCCAGCATTTT. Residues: CASSHQGASQPQHF.

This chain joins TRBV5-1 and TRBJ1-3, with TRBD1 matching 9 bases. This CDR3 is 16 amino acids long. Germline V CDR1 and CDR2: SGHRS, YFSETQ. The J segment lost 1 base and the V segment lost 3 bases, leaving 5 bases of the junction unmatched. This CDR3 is CASSWGTGSSGNTIYF. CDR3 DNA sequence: TGCGCCAGCAGCTGGGGGACAGGGTCTTCTGGAAACACCATATATTTT.

DNA of the CDR3: TGTGCCAGTAGTAATTGGGGGGCTGGCACAGATACGCAGTATTTT. Translating gives CASSNWGAGTDTQYF. The chain employs TRBV19 and TRBJ2-3; D may correspond to TRBD1 or TRBD2 (6 bases each). Germline CDR1 reads LNHDA; CDR2 reads SQIVND (reference sequence). V was cut by 4 bases and J by 1 base, with 12 bases left in between. This CDR3 has 15 residues.

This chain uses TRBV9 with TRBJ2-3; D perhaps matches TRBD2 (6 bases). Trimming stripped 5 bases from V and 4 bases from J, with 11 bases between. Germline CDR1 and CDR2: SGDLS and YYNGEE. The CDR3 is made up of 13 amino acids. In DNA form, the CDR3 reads TGTGCCAGCAGTTGGCGGGACGCAGATACGCAGTATTTT. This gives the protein CASSWRDADTQYF. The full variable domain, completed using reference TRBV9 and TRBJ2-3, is DSGVTQTPKHLITATGQRVTLRCSPRSGDLSVYWYQQSLDQGLQFLIQYYNGEERAKGNILERFSAQQFPDLHSELNLSSLELGDSALYFCASSWRDADTQYFGPGTRLTVL.

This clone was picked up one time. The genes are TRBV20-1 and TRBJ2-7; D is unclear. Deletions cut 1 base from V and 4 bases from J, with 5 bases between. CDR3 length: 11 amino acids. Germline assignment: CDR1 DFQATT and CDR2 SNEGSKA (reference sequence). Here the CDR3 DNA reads TGCAGTGCTAGAGTCGATTACGAGCAGTACTTC. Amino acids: CSARVDYEQYF.

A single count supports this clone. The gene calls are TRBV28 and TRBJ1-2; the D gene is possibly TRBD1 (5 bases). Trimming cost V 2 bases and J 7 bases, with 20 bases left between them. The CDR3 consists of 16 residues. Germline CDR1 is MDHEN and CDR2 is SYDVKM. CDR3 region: CASSLRGRQGRGGYTF. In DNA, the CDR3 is TGTGCCAGCAGTTTAAGAGGTCGTCAGGGACGCGGTGGCTACACCTTC.

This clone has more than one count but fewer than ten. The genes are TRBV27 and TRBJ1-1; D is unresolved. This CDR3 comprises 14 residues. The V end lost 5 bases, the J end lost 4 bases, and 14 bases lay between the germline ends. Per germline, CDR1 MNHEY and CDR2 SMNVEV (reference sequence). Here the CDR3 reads CASSVYGIGTEAFF. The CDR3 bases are TGTGCCAGCAGTGTATACGGGATTGGCACTGAAGCTTTCTTT.

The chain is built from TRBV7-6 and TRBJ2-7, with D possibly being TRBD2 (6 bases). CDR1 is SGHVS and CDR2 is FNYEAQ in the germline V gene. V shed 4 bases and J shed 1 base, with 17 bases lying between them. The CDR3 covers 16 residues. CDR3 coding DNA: TGTGCCAGCAGCTCTTCCCCCAGCGGGCAGTCCTACGAGCAGTACTTC. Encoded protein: CASSSSPSGQSYEQYF.

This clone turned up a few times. The CDR3 spells CASSQVGGSNYGYTF. In nucleotides, the CDR3 is TGCGCCAGCAGCCAAGTAGGGGGGTCTAACTATGGCTACACCTTC. The chain carries TRBV4-1 and TRBJ1-2; a weak D match, TRBD1 (6 bases). CDR3 size: 15 residues. The V gene lost 1 base and the J gene lost 0 bases, with 9 bases spanning the gap. Germline CDR1 MGHRA, CDR2 YSYEKL.